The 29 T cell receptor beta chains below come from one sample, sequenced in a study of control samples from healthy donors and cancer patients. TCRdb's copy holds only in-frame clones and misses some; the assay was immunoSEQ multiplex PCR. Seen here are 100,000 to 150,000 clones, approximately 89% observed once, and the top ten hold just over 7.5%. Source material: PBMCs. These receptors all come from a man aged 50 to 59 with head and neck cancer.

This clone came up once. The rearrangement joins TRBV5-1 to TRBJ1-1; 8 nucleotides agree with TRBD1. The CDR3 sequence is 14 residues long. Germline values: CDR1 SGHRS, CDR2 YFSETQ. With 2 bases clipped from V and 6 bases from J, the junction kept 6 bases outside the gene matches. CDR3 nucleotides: TGCGCCAGCAGCTTCGGACAGGGAGCGGCTGAAGCTTTCTTT. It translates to CASSFGQGAAEAFF. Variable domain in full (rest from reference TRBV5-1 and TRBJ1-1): KAGVTQTPRYLIKTRGQQVTLSCSPISGHRSVSWYQQTPGQGLQFLFEYFSETQRNKGNFPGRFSGRQFSNSRSEMNVSTLELGDSALYLCASSFGQGAAEAFFGQGTRLTVV.

CDR3 loop: CASEGRLGSGANVLTF. DNA for the CDR3: TGTGCCAGCGAGGGCAGGTTAGGATCTGGGGCCAACGTCCTGACTTTC. This chain uses TRBV9 with TRBJ2-6, with a weak D call TRBD2 (5 bases). This CDR3 has 16 residues. V lost 7 bases and J 1 base, leaving 15 bases between the germline ends. CDR1 SGDLS and CDR2 YYNGEE come from the germline V gene.

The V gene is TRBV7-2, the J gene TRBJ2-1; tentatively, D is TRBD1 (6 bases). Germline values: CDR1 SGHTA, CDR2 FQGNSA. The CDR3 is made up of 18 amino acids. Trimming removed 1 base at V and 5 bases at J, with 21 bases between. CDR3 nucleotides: TGTGCCAGCAGCTTAGGGTATTTTGGTATGGGACAAAACAATGAGCAGTTCTTC. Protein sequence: CASSLGYFGMGQNNEQFF.

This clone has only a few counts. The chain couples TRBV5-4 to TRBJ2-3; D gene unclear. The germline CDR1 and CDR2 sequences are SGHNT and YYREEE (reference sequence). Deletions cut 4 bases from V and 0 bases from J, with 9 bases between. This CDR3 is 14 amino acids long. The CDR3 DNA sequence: TGTGCCAGCAGCCCCAGTTCTAGCACAGATACGCAGTATTTT. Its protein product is CASSPSSSTDTQYF. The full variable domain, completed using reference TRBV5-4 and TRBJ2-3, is ETGVTQSPTHLIKTRGQQVTLRCSSQSGHNTVSWYQQALGQGPQFIFQYYREEENGRGNFPPRFSGLQFPNYSSELNVNALELDDSALYLCASSPSSSTDTQYFGPGTRLTVL.

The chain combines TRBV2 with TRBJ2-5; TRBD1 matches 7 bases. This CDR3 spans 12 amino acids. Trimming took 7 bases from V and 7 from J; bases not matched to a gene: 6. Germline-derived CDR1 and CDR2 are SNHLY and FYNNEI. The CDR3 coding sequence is TGTGCCAGCAACAGGGGCGGAGGGACCCAGTACTTC. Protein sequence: CASNRGGGTQYF.

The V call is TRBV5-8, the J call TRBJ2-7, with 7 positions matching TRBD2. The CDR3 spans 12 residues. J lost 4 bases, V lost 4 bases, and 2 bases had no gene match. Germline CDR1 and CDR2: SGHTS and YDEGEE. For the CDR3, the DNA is TGTGCCAGCAGCCCGGGGGGTTACGAGCAGTACTTC. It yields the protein CASSPGGYEQYF.

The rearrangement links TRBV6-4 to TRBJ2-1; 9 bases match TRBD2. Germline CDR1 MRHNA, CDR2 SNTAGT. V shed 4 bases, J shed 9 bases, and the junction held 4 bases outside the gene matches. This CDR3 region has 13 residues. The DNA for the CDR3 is TGTGCCAGCAGTGTGCTAGCGGGATCTGAGCAGTTCTTC. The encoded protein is CASSVLAGSEQFF.

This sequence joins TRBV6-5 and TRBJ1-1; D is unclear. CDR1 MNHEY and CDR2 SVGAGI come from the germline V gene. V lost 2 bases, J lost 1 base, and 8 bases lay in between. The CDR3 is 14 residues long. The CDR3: CASSYEGKNTEAFF. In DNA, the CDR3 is TGTGCCAGCAGTTACGAGGGAAAGAACACTGAAGCTTTCTTT.

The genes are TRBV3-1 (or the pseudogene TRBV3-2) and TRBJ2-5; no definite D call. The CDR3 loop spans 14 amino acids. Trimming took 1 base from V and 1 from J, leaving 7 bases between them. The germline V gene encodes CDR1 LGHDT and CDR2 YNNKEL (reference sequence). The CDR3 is CASSQVGSQETQYF. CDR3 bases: TGTGCCAGCAGCCAAGTTGGATCCCAAGAGACCCAGTACTTC.

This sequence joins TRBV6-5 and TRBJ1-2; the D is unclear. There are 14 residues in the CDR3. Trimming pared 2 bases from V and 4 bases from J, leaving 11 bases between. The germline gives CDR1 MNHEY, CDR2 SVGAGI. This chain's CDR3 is CASSYDLDFYGYTF. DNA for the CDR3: TGTGCCAGCAGTTACGACCTAGATTTCTATGGCTACACCTTC.

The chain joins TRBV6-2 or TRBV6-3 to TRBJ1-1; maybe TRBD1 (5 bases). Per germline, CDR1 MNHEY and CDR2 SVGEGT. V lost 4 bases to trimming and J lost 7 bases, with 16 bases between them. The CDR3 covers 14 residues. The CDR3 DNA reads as TGTGCCAGCAGTTCCCCTTGGGCAGGGTTTGAAGCTTTCTTT. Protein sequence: CASSSPWAGFEAFF.

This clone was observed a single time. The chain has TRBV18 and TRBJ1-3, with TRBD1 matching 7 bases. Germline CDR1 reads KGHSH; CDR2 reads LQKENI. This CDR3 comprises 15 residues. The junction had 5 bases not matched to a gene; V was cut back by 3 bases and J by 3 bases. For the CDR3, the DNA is TGTGCCAGCTCACCTACCCAGGGGGGTGGAAACACCATATATTTT. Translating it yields CASSPTQGGGNTIYF. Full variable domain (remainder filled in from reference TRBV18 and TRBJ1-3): NAGVMQNPRHLVRRRGQEARLRCSPMKGHSHVYWYRQLPEEGLKFMVYLQKENIIDESGMPKERFSAEFPKEGPSILRIQQVVRGDSAAYFCASSPTQGGGNTIYFGEGSWLTVV.

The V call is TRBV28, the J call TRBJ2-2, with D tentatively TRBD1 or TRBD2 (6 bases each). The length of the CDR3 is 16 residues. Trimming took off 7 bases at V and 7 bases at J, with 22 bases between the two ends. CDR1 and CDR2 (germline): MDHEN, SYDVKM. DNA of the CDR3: TGTGCCAGCAAACCTACAGGGTCAAGGAGGGGCGGGGAGCTGTTTTTT. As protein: CASKPTGSRRGGELFF.

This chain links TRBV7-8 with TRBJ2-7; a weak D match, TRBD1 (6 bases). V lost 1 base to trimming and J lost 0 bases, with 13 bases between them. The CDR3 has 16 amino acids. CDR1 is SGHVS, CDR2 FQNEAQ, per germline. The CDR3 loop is CASSLGQGIYSYEQYF. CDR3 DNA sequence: TGTGCCAGCAGCTTAGGTCAGGGGATTTACTCCTACGAGCAGTACTTC. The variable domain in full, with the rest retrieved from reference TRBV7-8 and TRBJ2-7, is GAGVSQSPRYKVAKRGQDVALRCDPISGHVSLFWYQQALGQGPEFLTYFQNEAQLDKSGLPSDRFFAERPEGSVSTLKIQRTQQEDSAVYLCASSLGQGIYSYEQYFGPGTRLTVT.

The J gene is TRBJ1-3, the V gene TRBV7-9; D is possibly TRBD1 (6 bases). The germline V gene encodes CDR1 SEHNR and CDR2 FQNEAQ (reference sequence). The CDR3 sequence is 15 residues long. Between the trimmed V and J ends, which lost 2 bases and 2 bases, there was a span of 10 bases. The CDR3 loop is CASSLPGGPGNTIYF. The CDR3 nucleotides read TGTGCCAGCAGCTTACCGGGGGGGCCTGGAAACACCATATATTTT.

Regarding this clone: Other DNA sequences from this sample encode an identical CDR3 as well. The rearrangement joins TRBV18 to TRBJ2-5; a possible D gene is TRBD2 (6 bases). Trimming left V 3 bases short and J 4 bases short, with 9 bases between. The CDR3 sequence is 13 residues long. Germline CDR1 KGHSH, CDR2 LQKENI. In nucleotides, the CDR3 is TGTGCCAGCTCACCGGGGGGATTAGAGACCCAGTACTTC. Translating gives CASSPGGLETQYF.

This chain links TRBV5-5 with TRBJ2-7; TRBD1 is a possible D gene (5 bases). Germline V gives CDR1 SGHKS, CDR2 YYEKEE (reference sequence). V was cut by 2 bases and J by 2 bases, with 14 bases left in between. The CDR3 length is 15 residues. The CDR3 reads CASSFYETAPYEQYF. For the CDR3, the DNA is TGTGCCAGCAGCTTTTATGAGACAGCTCCCTACGAGCAGTACTTC.

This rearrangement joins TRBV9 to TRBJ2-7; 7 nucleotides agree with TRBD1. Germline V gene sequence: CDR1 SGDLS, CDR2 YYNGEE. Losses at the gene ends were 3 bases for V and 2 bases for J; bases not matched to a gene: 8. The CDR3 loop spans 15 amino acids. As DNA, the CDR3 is TGTGCCAGCAGCGCAGCCCGGGACAGCGCCTACGAGCAGTACTTC. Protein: CASSAARDSAYEQYF.

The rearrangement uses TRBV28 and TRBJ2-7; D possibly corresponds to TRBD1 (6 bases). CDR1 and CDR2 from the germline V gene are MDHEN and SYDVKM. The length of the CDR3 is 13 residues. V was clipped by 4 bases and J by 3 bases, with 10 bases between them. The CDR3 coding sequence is TGTGCCAGCAGTTCCGGACAGAGCTACGAGCAGTACTTC. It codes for CASSSGQSYEQYF.

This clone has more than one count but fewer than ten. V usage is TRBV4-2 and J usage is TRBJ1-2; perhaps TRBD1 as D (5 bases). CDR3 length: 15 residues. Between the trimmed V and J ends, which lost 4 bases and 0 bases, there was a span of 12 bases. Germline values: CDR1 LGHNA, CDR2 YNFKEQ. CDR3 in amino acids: CASSLRQTSNYGYTF. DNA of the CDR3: TGTGCCAGCAGCCTCCGACAGACGTCTAACTATGGCTACACCTTC.

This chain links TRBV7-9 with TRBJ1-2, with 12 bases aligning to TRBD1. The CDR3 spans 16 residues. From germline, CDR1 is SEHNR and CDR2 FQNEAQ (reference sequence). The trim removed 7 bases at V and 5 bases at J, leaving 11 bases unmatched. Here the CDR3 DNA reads TGTGCCAGCACCAATCCGGGACAGGGGGCATTATATGGCTACACCTTC. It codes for CASTNPGQGALYGYTF.

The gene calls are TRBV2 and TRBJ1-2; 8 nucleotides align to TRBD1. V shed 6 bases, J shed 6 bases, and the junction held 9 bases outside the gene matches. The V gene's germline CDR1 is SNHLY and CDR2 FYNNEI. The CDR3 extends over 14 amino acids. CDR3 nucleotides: TGTGCCAGCAGGGACAGGGTGGGGGTGAATGGCTACACCTTC. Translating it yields CASRDRVGVNGYTF.

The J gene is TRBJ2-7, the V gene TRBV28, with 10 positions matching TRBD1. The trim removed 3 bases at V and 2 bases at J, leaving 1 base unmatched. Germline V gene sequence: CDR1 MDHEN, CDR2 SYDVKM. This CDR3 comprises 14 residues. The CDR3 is CASSLGTGAYEQYF. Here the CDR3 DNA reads TGTGCCAGCAGTTTGGGGACAGGGGCCTACGAGCAGTACTTC.

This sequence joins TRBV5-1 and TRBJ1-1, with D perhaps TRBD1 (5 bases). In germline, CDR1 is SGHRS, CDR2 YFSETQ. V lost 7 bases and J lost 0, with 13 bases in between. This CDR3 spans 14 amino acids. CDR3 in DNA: TGCGCCAGCTCGCAAGGGGCCTTGAACACTGAAGCTTTCTTT. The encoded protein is CASSQGALNTEAFF.

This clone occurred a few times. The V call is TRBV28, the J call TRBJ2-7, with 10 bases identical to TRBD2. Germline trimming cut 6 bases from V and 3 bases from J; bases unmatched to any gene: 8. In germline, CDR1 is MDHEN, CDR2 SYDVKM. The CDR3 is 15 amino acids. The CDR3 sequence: CASSLSGRQFYEQYF. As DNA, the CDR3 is TGTGCCAGCAGCCTTAGCGGGAGGCAGTTCTACGAGCAGTACTTC.

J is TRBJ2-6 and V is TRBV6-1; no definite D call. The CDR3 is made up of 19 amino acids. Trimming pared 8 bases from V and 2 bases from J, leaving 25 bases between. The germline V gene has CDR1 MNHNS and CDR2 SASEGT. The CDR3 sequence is CASGKVTSYVTTGANVLTF. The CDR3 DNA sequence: TGTGCCAGCGGTAAAGTGACAAGCTATGTAACCACTGGGGCCAACGTCCTGACTTTC.

Here the CDR3 reads CASSYDSAVGYTF. The CDR3 region has the DNA TGTGCCAGCAGTTACGACAGCGCCGTGGGCTACACCTTC. The chain is built from TRBV6-6 and TRBJ1-2; the D gene is possibly TRBD1 (5 bases). V lost 2 bases to trimming and J lost 8 bases, with 12 bases between them. The CDR3 length is 13 residues. Germline V gene data show CDR1 as MNHNY and CDR2 as SVGAGI (reference sequence).

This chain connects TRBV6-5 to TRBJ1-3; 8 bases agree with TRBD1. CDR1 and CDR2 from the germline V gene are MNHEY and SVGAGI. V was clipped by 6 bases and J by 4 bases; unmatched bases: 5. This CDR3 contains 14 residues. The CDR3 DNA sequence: TGTGCCAGCAGAATCAGGGGGCACGGAAACACCATATATTTT. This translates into CASRIRGHGNTIYF.

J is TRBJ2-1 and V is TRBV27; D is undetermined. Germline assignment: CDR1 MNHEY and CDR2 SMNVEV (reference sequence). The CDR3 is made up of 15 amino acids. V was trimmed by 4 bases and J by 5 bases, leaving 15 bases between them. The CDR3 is CASSSQDRVHNEQFF. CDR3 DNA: TGTGCCAGCAGTTCCCAGGACCGAGTCCACAATGAGCAGTTCTTC.